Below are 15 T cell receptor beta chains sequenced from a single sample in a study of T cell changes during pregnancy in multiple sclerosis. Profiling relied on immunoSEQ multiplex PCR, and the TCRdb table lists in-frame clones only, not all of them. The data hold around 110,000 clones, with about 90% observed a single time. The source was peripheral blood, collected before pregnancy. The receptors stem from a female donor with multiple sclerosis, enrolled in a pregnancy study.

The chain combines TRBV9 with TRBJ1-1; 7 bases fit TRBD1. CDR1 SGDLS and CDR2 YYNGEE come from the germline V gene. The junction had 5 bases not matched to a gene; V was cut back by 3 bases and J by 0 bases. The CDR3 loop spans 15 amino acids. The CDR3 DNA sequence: TGTGCCAGCAGCGGCCTACAGGGGTTGAACACTGAAGCTTTCTTT. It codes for CASSGLQGLNTEAFF.

Here the CDR3 reads CASSWVGGTYGYTF. CDR3 nucleotide sequence: TGTGCCAGCAGCTGGGTGGGGGGGACCTATGGCTACACCTTC. The V gene is TRBV6-5, the J gene TRBJ1-2; a possible D gene is TRBD1 (5 bases). The CDR3 runs to 14 residues. V was clipped by 6 bases and J by 4 bases, with 15 bases between them. Germline CDR1 and CDR2: MNHEY and SVGAGI.

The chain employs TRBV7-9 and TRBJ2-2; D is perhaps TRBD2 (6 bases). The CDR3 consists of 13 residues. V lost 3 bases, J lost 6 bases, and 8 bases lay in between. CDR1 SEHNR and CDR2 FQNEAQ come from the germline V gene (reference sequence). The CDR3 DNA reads TGTGCCAGCAGCTTGGAGGGGTCCGGGGAGCTGTTTTTT. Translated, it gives CASSLEGSGELFF.

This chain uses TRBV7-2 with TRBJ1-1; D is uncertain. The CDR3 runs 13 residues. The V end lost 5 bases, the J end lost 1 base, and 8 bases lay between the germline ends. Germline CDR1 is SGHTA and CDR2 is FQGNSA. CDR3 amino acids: CASSVQENTEAFF. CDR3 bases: TGTGCCAGCAGCGTTCAGGAGAACACTGAAGCTTTCTTT.

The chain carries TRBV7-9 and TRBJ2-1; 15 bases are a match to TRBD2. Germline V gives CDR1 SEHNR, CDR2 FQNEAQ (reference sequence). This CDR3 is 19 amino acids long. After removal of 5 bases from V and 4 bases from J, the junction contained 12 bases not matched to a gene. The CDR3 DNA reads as TGTGCCAGCAGCAGATCCGGGACTAGCGGGAGGTGGTCTTACAATGAGCAGTTCTTC. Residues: CASSRSGTSGRWSYNEQFF.

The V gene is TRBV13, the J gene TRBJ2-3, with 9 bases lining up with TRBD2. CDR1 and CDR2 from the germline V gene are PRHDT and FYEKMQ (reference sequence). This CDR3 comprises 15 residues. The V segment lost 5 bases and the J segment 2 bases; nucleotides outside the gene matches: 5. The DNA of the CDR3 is TGTGCCAGCAGCATAGCGGGAGTTCCCACAGATACGCAGTATTTT. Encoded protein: CASSIAGVPTDTQYF.

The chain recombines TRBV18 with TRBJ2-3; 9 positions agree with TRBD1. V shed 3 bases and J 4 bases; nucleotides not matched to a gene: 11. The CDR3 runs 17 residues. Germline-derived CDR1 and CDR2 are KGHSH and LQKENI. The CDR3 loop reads CASSPGQGVLGADTQYF. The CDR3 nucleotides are TGTGCCAGCTCACCGGGACAGGGAGTTTTGGGAGCAGATACGCAGTATTTT.

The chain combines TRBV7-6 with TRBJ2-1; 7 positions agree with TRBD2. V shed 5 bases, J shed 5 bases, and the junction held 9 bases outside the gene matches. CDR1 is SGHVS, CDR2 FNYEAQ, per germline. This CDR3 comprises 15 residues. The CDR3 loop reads CASSIRDYPDNEQFF. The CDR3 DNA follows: TGTGCCAGCAGCATCCGGGACTACCCAGACAATGAGCAGTTCTTC.

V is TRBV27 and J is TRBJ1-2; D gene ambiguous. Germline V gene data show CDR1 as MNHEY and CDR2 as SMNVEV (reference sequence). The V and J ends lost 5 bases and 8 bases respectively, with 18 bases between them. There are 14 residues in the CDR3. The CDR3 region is CASSGGRRFSGYTF. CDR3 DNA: TGTGCCAGCAGTGGCGGCAGGAGGTTTTCGGGCTACACCTTC.

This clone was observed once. The CDR3 region is CATSSSGRLTEQFF. The CDR3 bases are TGTGCCACCAGCAGTAGCGGGAGATTGACTGAGCAGTTCTTC. This chain joins TRBV15 and TRBJ2-1; 9 nucleotides agree with TRBD2. The CDR3 loop spans 14 amino acids. With 3 bases clipped from V and 9 bases from J, the junction kept 6 bases outside the gene matches. CDR1 is LNHNV, CDR2 YYDKDF, per germline (reference sequence). The whole variable domain, filled in from reference TRBV15 and TRBJ2-1, reads DAMVIQNPRYQVTQFGKPVTLSCSQTLNHNVMYWYQQKSSQAPKLLFHYYDKDFNNEADTPDNFQSRRPNTSFCFLDIRSPGLGDTAMYLCATSSSGRLTEQFFGPGTRLTVL.

For the CDR3, the DNA is TGTGCCAGCAACTTGGACAGTATGAACACTGAAGCTTTCTTT. This gives the protein CASNLDSMNTEAFF. The gene calls are TRBV2 and TRBJ1-1; a weak D match, TRBD1 (6 bases). The V and J ends lost 7 bases and 0 bases respectively, with 12 bases between them. This CDR3 is built from 14 residues. Germline V gives CDR1 SNHLY, CDR2 FYNNEI.

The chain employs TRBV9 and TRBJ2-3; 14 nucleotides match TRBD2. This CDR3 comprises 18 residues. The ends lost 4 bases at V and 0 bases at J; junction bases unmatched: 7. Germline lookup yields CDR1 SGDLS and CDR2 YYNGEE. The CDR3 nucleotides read TGTGCCAGCAGCCTTGGACTAGCGGGAGGTACTAGCACAGATACGCAGTATTTT. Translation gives CASSLGLAGGTSTDTQYF.

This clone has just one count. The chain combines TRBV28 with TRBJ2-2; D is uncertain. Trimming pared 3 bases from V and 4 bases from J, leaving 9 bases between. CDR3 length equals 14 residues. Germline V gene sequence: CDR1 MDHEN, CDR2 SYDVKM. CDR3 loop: CASSFVGVTGELFF. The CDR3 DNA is TGTGCCAGCAGTTTCGTGGGCGTCACCGGGGAGCTGTTTTTT.

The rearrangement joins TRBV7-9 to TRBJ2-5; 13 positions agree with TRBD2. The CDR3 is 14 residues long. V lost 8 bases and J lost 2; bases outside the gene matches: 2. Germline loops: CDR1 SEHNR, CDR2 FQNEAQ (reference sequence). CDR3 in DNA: TGTGCCAGCGTACTAGCGGGGGGGCAAGAGACCCAGTACTTC. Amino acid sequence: CASVLAGGQETQYF.

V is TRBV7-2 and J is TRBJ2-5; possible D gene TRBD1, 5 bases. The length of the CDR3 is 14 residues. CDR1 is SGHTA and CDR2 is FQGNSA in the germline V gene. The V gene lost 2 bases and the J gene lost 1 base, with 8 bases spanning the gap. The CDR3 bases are TGTGCCAGCAGCTTATTAGACAGCCAAGAGACCCAGTACTTC. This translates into CASSLLDSQETQYF.